A selection of T cell receptor beta chains follows, all from one sample in a study of T cell responses to AZD1222 COVID-19 vaccine. Sequencing was performed with immunoSEQ multiplex PCR; in TCRdb, only in-frame clones are kept and a portion is missing. The data show some 130,000 clones, approximately 85% seen once. The sample was peripheral blood, taken on day 0 of AZD1222 vaccination. The receptors derive from an adult in good health. Each CDR3 is given with its conserved first and last residue. A D gene is named only where the DNA matches it firmly. Clone size, where shown, is once, few, many, or a class for clones that have expanded.

d_call: .; j_call: TRBJ1-1; clone_size: .; v_call: TRBV2; cdr3_aa: CASRGQPNTEAFF; cdr3_nt: TGTGCCAGCAGGGGACAACCGAACACTGAAGCTTTCTTT
d_call: .; j_call: TRBJ1-1; clone_size: .; v_call: TRBV12-5; cdr3_aa: CASGLAVMGVNTEAFF; cdr3_nt: TGTGCTAGTGGTTTGGCCGTGATGGGGGTGAACACTGAAGCTTTCTTT
d_call: TRBD1; j_call: TRBJ2-5; clone_size: .; v_call: TRBV10-3; cdr3_aa: CAIRPRLDRGGETQYF; cdr3_nt: TGTGCCATCAGACCAAGACTAGACAGGGGAGGAGAGACCCAGTACTTC
d_call: TRBD1; j_call: TRBJ2-4; clone_size: .; v_call: TRBV23-1; cdr3_aa: CASSQGTVQYF; cdr3_nt: TGCGCCAGCAGTCAGGGGACAGTTCAGTACTTC
d_call: .; j_call: TRBJ1-1; clone_size: .; v_call: TRBV1; cdr3_aa: CTSSQDSRANRFGGFTEAFF; cdr3_nt: TGCACCAGCAGCCAAGACTCCAGGGCCAACAGGTTCGGGGGGTTCACTGAAGCTTTCTTT
d_call: .; j_call: TRBJ2-7; clone_size: .; v_call: TRBV7-9; cdr3_aa: CASTSPTGRGEQYF; cdr3_nt: TGTGCCAGCACCTCCCCGACGGGACGAGGCGAGCAGTACTTC
d_call: .; j_call: TRBJ1-2; clone_size: .; v_call: TRBV6-1; cdr3_aa: CASSDLVDYTF; cdr3_nt: TGTGCCAGCAGTGACCTAGTAGACTACACCTTC
d_call: .; j_call: TRBJ2-1; clone_size: .; v_call: TRBV6-6; cdr3_aa: CASSYQTRDLEQFF; cdr3_nt: TGTGCCAGCAGTTACCAAACTAGGGACCTTGAGCAGTTCTTC
d_call: .; j_call: TRBJ1-4; clone_size: .; v_call: TRBV29-1; cdr3_aa: CSAVGRRLGTNEKLFF; cdr3_nt: TGCAGCGCCGTGGGCAGGAGGTTAGGAACTAATGAAAAACTGTTTTTT
d_call: .; j_call: TRBJ2-3; clone_size: .; v_call: TRBV6-5; cdr3_aa: CASGLGLDVDTQYF; cdr3_nt: TGTGCCAGCGGGTTGGGGCTAGATGTGGATACGCAGTATTTT
d_call: .; j_call: TRBJ2-1; clone_size: .; v_call: TRBV6-2/TRBV6-3; cdr3_aa: CASSNPYQGPTSNEQFF; cdr3_nt: TGTGCCAGCAGTAATCCTTACCAGGGGCCTACCAGCAATGAGCAGTTCTTC
d_call: TRBD1; j_call: TRBJ1-4; clone_size: once; v_call: TRBV4-1; cdr3_aa: CASSGQGFTNEKLFF; cdr3_nt: TGCGCCAGCAGCGGACAGGGGTTTACTAATGAAAAACTGTTTTTT
d_call: .; j_call: TRBJ2-5; clone_size: .; v_call: TRBV5-1; cdr3_aa: CASSLGGVRVETQYF; cdr3_nt: TGCGCCAGCAGCTTGGGTGGAGTCAGGGTGGAGACCCAGTACTTC
d_call: TRBD1; j_call: TRBJ2-7; clone_size: .; v_call: TRBV27; cdr3_aa: CASSLTDRVGEQYF; cdr3_nt: TGTGCCAGCAGTTTAACGGACAGGGTCGGCGAGCAGTACTTC
d_call: TRBD1; j_call: TRBJ2-7; clone_size: .; v_call: TRBV6-5; cdr3_aa: CASRAGQGAYEQYF; cdr3_nt: TGTGCCAGCAGAGCGGGACAGGGGGCATACGAGCAGTACTTC
d_call: TRBD1; j_call: TRBJ1-2; clone_size: .; v_call: TRBV5-1; cdr3_aa: CASSSSGQGAVYDGYTF; cdr3_nt: TGCGCCAGCAGCTCCTCGGGACAGGGAGCGGTCTATGATGGCTACACCTTC
d_call: .; j_call: TRBJ2-3; clone_size: .; v_call: TRBV7-9; cdr3_aa: CASSLTALRTDTQYF; cdr3_nt: TGTGCCAGCAGCTTAACCGCATTACGCACAGATACGCAGTATTTT
d_call: TRBD1; j_call: TRBJ1-3; clone_size: .; v_call: TRBV7-9; cdr3_aa: CASSLAPSGQGKRNTIYF; cdr3_nt: TGTGCCAGCAGCTTAGCCCCGAGCGGACAGGGGAAGAGAAACACCATATATTTT
d_call: .; j_call: TRBJ1-6; clone_size: once; v_call: TRBV13; cdr3_aa: CASSWGGGRRDNSPLHF; cdr3_nt: TGTGCCAGCAGCTGGGGGGGAGGGAGAAGGGATAATTCACCCCTCCACTTT
d_call: .; j_call: TRBJ2-5; clone_size: .; v_call: TRBV5-1; cdr3_aa: CASSLVYEETQYF; cdr3_nt: TGCGCCAGCAGCTTGGTCTATGAAGAGACCCAGTACTTC
d_call: .; j_call: TRBJ2-5; clone_size: .; v_call: TRBV30; cdr3_aa: CAWSVTSPETQYF; cdr3_nt: TGTGCCTGGAGTGTGACAAGCCCAGAGACCCAGTACTTC
d_call: .; j_call: TRBJ1-1; clone_size: .; v_call: TRBV24-1; cdr3_aa: CATSDTRTGMNTEAFF; cdr3_nt: TGTGCCACCAGTGATACTAGGACGGGAATGAACACTGAAGCTTTCTTT
d_call: TRBD1; j_call: TRBJ1-2; clone_size: .; v_call: TRBV29-1; cdr3_aa: CSGGQGAGGYTF; cdr3_nt: TGCAGCGGAGGACAGGGGGCAGGTGGCTACACCTTC
d_call: .; j_call: TRBJ2-7; clone_size: .; v_call: TRBV7-3; cdr3_aa: CASSEFQGVPYEQYF; cdr3_nt: TGTGCCAGCAGCGAATTCCAGGGAGTTCCCTACGAGCAGTACTTC
d_call: .; j_call: TRBJ1-6; clone_size: .; v_call: TRBV27; cdr3_aa: CASSLLRVSAPRNSPLHF; cdr3_nt: TGTGCCAGCAGTCTACTCAGGGTTTCCGCACCCCGTAATTCACCCCTCCACTTT
d_call: .; j_call: TRBJ1-2; clone_size: .; v_call: TRBV4-1; cdr3_aa: CASSPSSGYGYTF; cdr3_nt: TGCGCCAGCAGCCCATCGTCTGGGTATGGCTACACCTTC
d_call: .; j_call: TRBJ2-6; clone_size: .; v_call: TRBV30; cdr3_aa: CAWDPLRTRAASGANVLTF; cdr3_nt: TGTGCCTGGGACCCTCTCCGGACACGAGCAGCCTCTGGGGCCAACGTCCTGACTTTC
d_call: .; j_call: TRBJ2-5; clone_size: .; v_call: TRBV2; cdr3_aa: CASSENTGSQETQYF; cdr3_nt: TGTGCCAGCAGTGAAAACACAGGGTCCCAAGAGACCCAGTACTTC
d_call: TRBD2; j_call: TRBJ2-7; clone_size: .; v_call: TRBV7-3; cdr3_aa: CASSLRASGAYEQYF; cdr3_nt: TGTGCCAGCAGCCTACGGGCTAGCGGGGCCTACGAGCAGTACTTC
d_call: TRBD1; j_call: TRBJ1-2; clone_size: .; v_call: TRBV7-2; cdr3_aa: CASSLLTGGEGGYTF; cdr3_nt: TGTGCCAGCAGCTTACTCACAGGGGGCGAGGGTGGCTACACCTTC
d_call: .; j_call: TRBJ1-4; clone_size: few; v_call: TRBV19; cdr3_aa: CASSIMGGTTNEKLFF; cdr3_nt: TGTGCCAGTAGTATAATGGGAGGGACGACTAATGAAAAACTGTTTTTT
d_call: .; j_call: TRBJ1-2; clone_size: few; v_call: TRBV7-2; cdr3_aa: CASSLDWGPGMGYTF; cdr3_nt: TGTGCCAGCAGCCTAGATTGGGGACCGGGGATGGGCTACACCTTC
d_call: .; j_call: TRBJ2-7; clone_size: .; v_call: TRBV5-1; cdr3_aa: CASSSGAFSYEQYF; cdr3_nt: TGCGCCAGCAGCTCGGGCGCATTCTCCTACGAGCAGTACTTC
d_call: TRBD1; j_call: TRBJ2-6; clone_size: once; v_call: TRBV18; cdr3_aa: CASSATRDSARSGANVLTF; cdr3_nt: TGTGCCAGCTCCGCGACCCGGGACAGCGCCCGCTCTGGGGCCAACGTCCTGACTTTC
d_call: .; j_call: TRBJ1-2; clone_size: once; v_call: TRBV6-1; cdr3_aa: CASSEIQGNYGYTF; cdr3_nt: TGTGCCAGCAGTGAGATCCAGGGCAACTATGGCTACACCTTC
d_call: .; j_call: TRBJ2-5; clone_size: once; v_call: TRBV7-3; cdr3_aa: CASSFSGSSGGVQETQYF; cdr3_nt: TGTGCCAGCAGCTTCTCCGGATCCTCAGGGGGGGTGCAAGAGACCCAGTACTTC
d_call: .; j_call: TRBJ1-2; clone_size: .; v_call: TRBV5-6; cdr3_aa: CASSPSGILPYGYTF; cdr3_nt: TGTGCCAGCAGCCCGTCCGGGATCTTACCTTATGGCTACACCTTC
d_call: TRBD1; j_call: TRBJ1-5; clone_size: .; v_call: TRBV7-2; cdr3_aa: CASSSQGGEQPQHF; cdr3_nt: TGTGCCAGCAGCTCACAGGGGGGAGAACAGCCCCAGCATTTT
d_call: .; j_call: TRBJ1-4; clone_size: .; v_call: TRBV5-1; cdr3_aa: CASSLADATNEKLFF; cdr3_nt: TGCGCCAGCAGCTTGGCGGATGCAACTAATGAAAAACTGTTTTTT
d_call: TRBD1; j_call: TRBJ1-5; clone_size: .; v_call: TRBV11-2; cdr3_aa: CASSSRDRGGNQPQHF; cdr3_nt: TGTGCCAGCAGCTCTCGGGACAGGGGAGGCAATCAGCCCCAGCATTTT
d_call: TRBD2; j_call: TRBJ2-4; clone_size: .; v_call: TRBV2; cdr3_aa: CASSRTREGTKNIQYF; cdr3_nt: TGTGCCAGCTCCCGCACCAGGGAGGGGACCAAAAACATTCAGTACTTC
d_call: TRBD1; j_call: TRBJ1-1; clone_size: .; v_call: TRBV7-9; cdr3_aa: CASSLLSTGARDF; cdr3_nt: TGTGCCAGCAGCCTACTATCGACAGGGGCGCGGGACTTT
d_call: TRBD2; j_call: TRBJ2-1; clone_size: .; v_call: TRBV10-3; cdr3_aa: CAITPSGGLSSYNEQFF; cdr3_nt: TGTGCCATCACCCCGAGCGGGGGGCTCAGCTCCTACAATGAGCAGTTCTTC
d_call: .; j_call: TRBJ1-2; clone_size: few; v_call: TRBV2; cdr3_aa: CASSEMGVGGYTF; cdr3_nt: TGTGCCAGCAGTGAAATGGGGGTAGGAGGCTACACCTTC
d_call: .; j_call: TRBJ2-5; clone_size: once; v_call: TRBV9; cdr3_aa: CASSVGVMGLQETQYF; cdr3_nt: TGTGCCAGCAGCGTAGGAGTTATGGGCTTGCAAGAGACCCAGTACTTC
d_call: TRBD1; j_call: TRBJ1-1; clone_size: .; v_call: TRBV5-8; cdr3_aa: CASSVGDRGPNTEAFF; cdr3_nt: TGTGCCAGCAGCGTAGGGGACAGGGGACCGAACACTGAAGCTTTCTTT
d_call: TRBD2; j_call: TRBJ2-1; clone_size: .; v_call: TRBV28; cdr3_aa: CASSLEREGVYNEQFF; cdr3_nt: TGTGCCAGCAGTTTGGAGCGGGAAGGGGTCTACAATGAGCAGTTCTTC
d_call: .; j_call: TRBJ2-3; clone_size: once; v_call: TRBV7-2; cdr3_aa: CASSLESGPDTQYF; cdr3_nt: TGTGCCAGCAGCTTAGAATCTGGCCCAGATACGCAGTATTTT
d_call: .; j_call: TRBJ2-7; clone_size: .; v_call: TRBV19; cdr3_aa: CASSKPGSYEQYF; cdr3_nt: TGTGCCAGTAGTAAACCAGGGAGCTACGAGCAGTACTTC
d_call: .; j_call: TRBJ1-1; clone_size: .; v_call: TRBV3-1/TRBV3-2; cdr3_aa: CASSQVGGGTEAFF; cdr3_nt: TGTGCCAGCAGCCAAGTTGGGGGGGGCACTGAAGCTTTCTTT
d_call: .; j_call: TRBJ1-3; clone_size: .; v_call: TRBV6-2/TRBV6-3; cdr3_aa: CASTPSGGNTIYF; cdr3_nt: TGTGCCAGCACCCCCTCGGGCGGAAACACCATATATTTT
d_call: TRBD2; j_call: TRBJ2-3; clone_size: .; v_call: TRBV2; cdr3_aa: CASSVAPGLAATDTQYF; cdr3_nt: TGTGCCAGCAGTGTGGCCCCGGGACTAGCGGCAACAGATACGCAGTATTTT
d_call: TRBD1; j_call: TRBJ1-5; clone_size: .; v_call: TRBV18; cdr3_aa: CASSLGQTVNQPQHF; cdr3_nt: TGTGCCAGCTCACTGGGACAGACGGTCAATCAGCCCCAGCATTTT
d_call: .; j_call: TRBJ2-5; clone_size: .; v_call: TRBV12-5; cdr3_aa: CASGPGGQLQETQYF; cdr3_nt: TGTGCTAGTGGTCCGGGGGGACAGCTCCAAGAGACCCAGTACTTC
d_call: .; j_call: TRBJ1-2; clone_size: .; v_call: TRBV19; cdr3_aa: CASSISMGYGYTF; cdr3_nt: TGTGCCAGTAGTATCTCAATGGGCTATGGCTACACCTTC
d_call: .; j_call: TRBJ1-4; clone_size: once; v_call: TRBV7-9; cdr3_aa: CASVITGVEKLFF; cdr3_nt: TGTGCCAGCGTCATTACCGGTGTTGAAAAACTGTTTTTT
d_call: TRBD1; j_call: TRBJ2-3; clone_size: .; v_call: TRBV4-1; cdr3_aa: CASRPGQGTDTQYF; cdr3_nt: TGCGCCAGCCGCCCGGGACAGGGAACAGATACGCAGTATTTT